Listed here are 30 T cell receptor beta chains from one sample, sequenced in a study of blood T cell repertoires in COVID-19. Some clones are missing from TCRdb's copy, which holds only in-frame ones; the method was immunoSEQ multiplex PCR. The sample consists of about 180,000 clones, roughly 89% of them appearing once. Sequenced material: peripheral blood. These receptors were taken from a woman between 50 and 59 years old with acute or convalescent COVID-19.

The chain couples TRBV27 to TRBJ1-5; 7 bases map to TRBD1. CDR3 size: 14 residues. Germline CDR1 and CDR2: MNHEY and SMNVEV (reference sequence). The V segment lost 3 bases and the J segment 7 bases; nucleotides outside the gene matches: 6. The CDR3 DNA follows: TGTGCCAGCAGTTTTAGGGGGCGCGGGCAGCCCCAGCATTTT. This translates into CASSFRGRGQPQHF.

The chain combines TRBV6-6 with TRBJ1-3, with D possibly matching TRBD1 (5 bases). The CDR3 is 13 residues long. CDR1 and CDR2 (germline): MNHNY, SVGAGI (reference sequence). V was trimmed by 9 bases and J by 7 bases, leaving 16 bases between them. CDR3 sequence: CASTGARGNTIYF. Written as DNA, the CDR3 is TGTGCCAGTACTGGGGCCCGGGGGAACACCATATATTTT.

The chain is built from TRBV7-9 and TRBJ1-2, with 8 bases lining up with TRBD1. CDR1 and CDR2 from the germline V gene are SEHNR and FQNEAQ (reference sequence). V lost 8 bases and J lost 1; bases outside the gene matches: 9. The CDR3 has 15 residues. The DNA for the CDR3 is TGTGCCAGCCGAGAACAGGGGGGCGTTAACTATGGCTACACCTTC. Amino acids: CASREQGGVNYGYTF.

This clone was seen only once. J is TRBJ2-5 and V is TRBV2; the match to TRBD2 covers 13 bases. The germline CDR1 and CDR2 sequences are SNHLY and FYNNEI. This CDR3 comprises 15 residues. V gave up 6 bases and J gave up 5 bases; unmatched junction bases: 6. CDR3 DNA sequence: TGTGCCAGCAGCGGACTAGCGGGAGAGGGGGAGACCCAGTACTTC. Its protein is CASSGLAGEGETQYF.

This rearrangement joins TRBV5-5 to TRBJ2-7; D is possibly TRBD1 (5 bases). The V end was cut by 0 bases, the J end by 1 base, with 8 bases between. The CDR3 has 14 amino acids. Per germline, CDR1 SGHKS and CDR2 YYEKEE (reference sequence). The CDR3 region has the DNA TGTGCCAGCAGCTTGGTTGCAGGGTCCTACGAGCAGTACTTC. It is translated as CASSLVAGSYEQYF.

This chain connects TRBV12-3 or TRBV12-4 to TRBJ1-1; no clear D. V lost 1 base, J lost 1 base, and 4 bases lay in between. The CDR3 contains 13 residues. The CDR3 nucleotides are TGTGCCAGCAGTTTAGTCAGGAACACTGAAGCTTTCTTT. It yields the protein CASSLVRNTEAFF.

The V gene is TRBV11-2, the J gene TRBJ1-1; TRBD1 is a possible D gene (5 bases). The CDR3 length is 14 residues. V was pared by 2 bases and J by 1 base, with 8 bases between. In germline, CDR1 is SGHAT, CDR2 FQNNGV. The CDR3 DNA is TGTGCCAGCAGCTTATATAGGGGGAACACTGAAGCTTTCTTT. Its protein product is CASSLYRGNTEAFF. Drawing the rest from reference TRBV11-2 and TRBJ1-1, the complete variable domain is EAGVAQSPRYKIIEKRQSVAFWCNPISGHATLYWYQQILGQGPKLLIQFQNNGVVDDSQLPKDRFSAERLKGVDSTLKIQPAKLEDSAVYLCASSLYRGNTEAFFGQGTRLTVV.

This chain links TRBV5-6 with TRBJ2-7; D gene unclear. The ends were cut back, 5 bases at V and 7 bases at J, with 7 bases in the middle. The CDR3 is 10 amino acids. CDR1 is SGHDT and CDR2 is YYEEEE in the germline V gene. CDR3 region: CASSIREQYF. The CDR3 DNA sequence: TGTGCCAGCAGTATCAGGGAGCAGTACTTC.

This chain links TRBV6-1 with TRBJ1-5, with a weak D call TRBD1 (5 bases). The CDR3 extends over 14 amino acids. Per the germline V gene, CDR1 is MNHNS and CDR2 is SASEGT. V shed 3 bases and J shed 3 bases, with 9 bases lying between them. Written as DNA, the CDR3 is TGTGCCAGCAGTGAGCAGGGTGTCAATCAGCCCCAGCATTTT. This translates into CASSEQGVNQPQHF.

The chain uses TRBV14 and TRBJ2-1, with D unresolved. V dropped 6 bases and J dropped 6 bases, with 12 bases sitting between them. This CDR3 spans 13 amino acids. Per the germline V gene, CDR1 is SGHDN and CDR2 is FVKESK. The chain's CDR3 is CASSAGLINEQFF. The CDR3 region has the DNA TGTGCCAGCAGTGCCGGGTTAATCAATGAGCAGTTCTTC.

This chain joins TRBV7-8 and TRBJ2-3; 9 bases are a match to TRBD2. CDR1 and CDR2 from the germline V gene are SGHVS and FQNEAQ. The CDR3 runs to 16 residues. The J segment lost 5 bases and the V segment lost 1 base, leaving 7 bases of the junction unmatched. The CDR3 DNA reads as TGTGCCAGCAGCTTAGTCCTAGCGGGGCCCGAAGATACGCAGTATTTT. Protein sequence: CASSLVLAGPEDTQYF.

The gene calls are TRBV29-1 and TRBJ1-4, with 8 bases that match TRBD1. The V and J ends lost 5 bases and 6 bases, in that order; junction bases with no gene match: 2. This CDR3 has 12 amino acids. Germline CDR1 is SQVTM and CDR2 is ANQGSEA. Written as DNA, the CDR3 is TGCAGCGTTCAGACAGGGGATGAAAAACTGTTTTTT. Translated: CSVQTGDEKLFF.

The V and J genes are TRBV29-1 and TRBJ1-2, with 8 bases identical to TRBD1. The CDR3 is made up of 11 amino acids. CDR1 and CDR2 from the germline V gene are SQVTM and ANQGSEA. J lost 8 bases, V lost 4 bases, and 3 bases had no gene match. The CDR3 region has the DNA TGCAGCGTTGGGACAGGGCCCGGCTACACCTTC. This encodes CSVGTGPGYTF.

The chain joins TRBV10-2 to TRBJ2-7; weak D call: TRBD1 (6 bases). The CDR3 has 12 amino acids. Between the trimmed V and J ends, which lost 8 bases and 3 bases, there was a span of 11 bases. CDR1 is WSHSY and CDR2 is SAAADI in the germline V gene. In DNA, the CDR3 is TGCGCCAGCGGGGGACATATCTACGAGCAGTACTTC. The encoded protein is CASGGHIYEQYF.

This clone showed up just once. The V call is TRBV11-2, the J call TRBJ1-2; the match to TRBD1 covers 11 bases. Germline V CDR1 and CDR2: SGHAT, FQNNGV. The CDR3 spans 14 residues. The V and J ends lost 5 bases and 8 bases, in that order; junction bases with no gene match: 7. CDR3 protein: CASSPGQGAKGYTF. The CDR3 nucleotides read TGTGCCAGCAGCCCTGGACAGGGGGCGAAAGGCTACACCTTC.

The J gene is TRBJ2-3, the V gene TRBV10-3; D not certain. The germline V gene has CDR1 ENHRY and CDR2 SYGVKD. Trimming removed 3 bases from V and 6 bases from J, with 10 bases in between. This CDR3 has 13 residues. CDR3 nucleotides: TGTGCCATCAGTGACCGCGATTTTGATACGCAGTATTTT. Translated, it gives CAISDRDFDTQYF.

This chain links TRBV3-1 (or the pseudogene TRBV3-2) with TRBJ2-1, with TRBD2 matching over 12 bases. Unmatched junction bases numbered 8, after V lost 6 bases and J lost 8 bases. There are 15 residues in the CDR3. Germline values: CDR1 LGHDT, CDR2 YNNKEL (reference sequence). In DNA form, the CDR3 reads TGTGCCAGCAGTCTGACTAGCGGGAGAGGGTATGAGCAGTTCTTC. Its translation: CASSLTSGRGYEQFF.

The rearrangement links TRBV12-3 or TRBV12-4 to TRBJ2-2; D is possibly TRBD1 (5 bases). V was shortened by 6 bases and J by 3 bases, with 8 bases between the two germline ends. CDR3 length: 13 amino acids. CDR3 nucleotides: TGTGCCAGCAGAACCAGGGACACCGGGGAGCTGTTTTTT. It translates to CASRTRDTGELFF.

V usage is TRBV5-1 and J usage is TRBJ2-5; D might be TRBD2 (5 bases). Between the trimmed V and J ends, which lost 4 bases and 1 base, there was a span of 8 bases. This CDR3 has 13 amino acids. Germline CDR1 reads SGHRS; CDR2 reads YFSETQ. The chain's CDR3 is CASSKLGQETQYF. The DNA of the CDR3 is TGCGCCAGCAGCAAACTAGGCCAAGAGACCCAGTACTTC.

The V call is TRBV5-4, the J call TRBJ2-7; weak D call: TRBD2 (5 bases). From germline, CDR1 is SGHNT and CDR2 YYREEE (reference sequence). V was trimmed by 4 bases and J by 2 bases, leaving 19 bases between them. This CDR3 is built from 16 residues. For the CDR3, the DNA is TGTGCCAGCAGCCTTCCGGGAACATCATACACCTACGAGCAGTACTTC. Encoded protein: CASSLPGTSYTYEQYF.

J is TRBJ1-2 and V is TRBV18, with a weak D call TRBD1 (6 bases). The germline V and J ends were trimmed by 3 bases and 2 bases, with 16 bases remaining between them. Germline CDR1 reads KGHSH; CDR2 reads LQKENI. The CDR3 spans 16 residues. Written as DNA, the CDR3 is TGTGCCAGCTCACCTAATACAGGGACCGCCAACTATGGCTACACCTTC. Translation: CASSPNTGTANYGYTF.

The V and J genes are TRBV5-1 and TRBJ1-4; D is ambiguous. The V gene's germline CDR1 is SGHRS and CDR2 YFSETQ. The CDR3 contains 15 residues. Trimming removed 4 bases from V and 2 bases from J, with 12 bases in between. The CDR3 region has the DNA TGCGCCAGCAGCCCCGGGTCTGGGACTAATGAAAAACTGTTTTTT. Protein: CASSPGSGTNEKLFF.

The rearrangement links TRBV11-3 to TRBJ1-1, with 12 bases fitting TRBD1. The CDR3 has 18 amino acids. Looked up from germline, CDR1 is SGHNT and CDR2 is YENEEA. With 2 bases clipped from V and 0 bases from J, the junction kept 7 bases outside the gene matches. CDR3 sequence: CASSLSPGQGALNTEAFF. DNA for the CDR3: TGTGCCAGCAGCTTAAGCCCGGGACAGGGGGCGTTGAACACTGAAGCTTTCTTT.

The chain combines TRBV5-4 with TRBJ2-3; TRBD1 might be the D (5 bases). The CDR3 extends over 13 amino acids. Germline CDR1 and CDR2: SGHNT and YYREEE (reference sequence). Trimming removed 5 bases from V and 3 bases from J, with 10 bases in between. CDR3 sequence reads: CASSLRTTDTQYF. The DNA of the CDR3 is TGTGCCAGCAGTTTGCGGACAACAGATACGCAGTATTTT.

The chain carries TRBV4-1 and TRBJ1-5; D may be TRBD1 (5 bases). CDR3 size: 19 residues. CDR1 and CDR2 from the germline V gene are MGHRA and YSYEKL. The V gene lost 0 bases and the J gene lost 1 base, with 19 bases spanning the gap. The CDR3 here is CASSQEGGGFEGSNQPQHF. Here the CDR3 DNA reads TGCGCCAGCAGCCAAGAGGGGGGAGGGTTTGAAGGCAGCAATCAGCCCCAGCATTTT.

A single count supports this clone. The V call is TRBV4-3, the J call TRBJ2-3, with D possibly matching TRBD2 (6 bases). The length of the CDR3 is 16 residues. Trimming took off 1 base at V and 5 bases at J, with 16 bases between the two ends. Germline V gene data show CDR1 as LGHNA and CDR2 as YSLEER. Here the CDR3 reads CASSQVGGGHQDTQYF. The DNA for the CDR3 is TGCGCCAGCAGCCAAGTGGGAGGAGGGCATCAAGATACGCAGTATTTT.

The V call is TRBV12-3 or TRBV12-4, the J call TRBJ2-5, with TRBD2 matching 7 bases. CDR3 length: 13 residues. The trim removed 7 bases at V and 1 base at J, leaving 3 bases unmatched. The CDR3 DNA reads TGTGCCAGCACGGGGGGACGCCAAGAGACCCAGTACTTC. It encodes CASTGGRQETQYF.

This chain links TRBV5-5 with TRBJ1-3, with D uncertain. Between the trimmed V and J ends, which lost 7 bases and 0 bases, there was a span of 14 bases. The CDR3 covers 15 residues. Germline V gene sequence: CDR1 SGHKS, CDR2 YYEKEE (reference sequence). The CDR3 reads CASSPSRNSGNTIYF. The CDR3 region has the DNA TGTGCCAGCTCCCCGTCGAGGAACTCTGGAAACACCATATATTTT.

This chain joins TRBV18 and TRBJ1-4, with D uncertain. The CDR3 runs 13 residues. The germline V gene encodes CDR1 KGHSH and CDR2 LQKENI. V lost 3 bases to trimming and J lost 7 bases, with 9 bases between them. CDR3 in DNA: TGTGCCAGCTCACCGGCGCGGGTTGAAAAACTGTTTTTT. Translation: CASSPARVEKLFF.

This clone turned up a few times. The genes are TRBV13 and TRBJ2-7; 13 bases fit TRBD2. With 4 bases clipped from V and 1 base from J, the junction kept 10 bases outside the gene matches. The CDR3 totals 18 residues. CDR1 and CDR2 from the germline V gene are PRHDT and FYEKMQ (reference sequence). The CDR3 nucleotides are TGTGCCAGCAGCTCCAGGACTAGCGGGAGAAGTACGTCCTACGAGCAGTACTTC. Protein sequence: CASSSRTSGRSTSYEQYF.